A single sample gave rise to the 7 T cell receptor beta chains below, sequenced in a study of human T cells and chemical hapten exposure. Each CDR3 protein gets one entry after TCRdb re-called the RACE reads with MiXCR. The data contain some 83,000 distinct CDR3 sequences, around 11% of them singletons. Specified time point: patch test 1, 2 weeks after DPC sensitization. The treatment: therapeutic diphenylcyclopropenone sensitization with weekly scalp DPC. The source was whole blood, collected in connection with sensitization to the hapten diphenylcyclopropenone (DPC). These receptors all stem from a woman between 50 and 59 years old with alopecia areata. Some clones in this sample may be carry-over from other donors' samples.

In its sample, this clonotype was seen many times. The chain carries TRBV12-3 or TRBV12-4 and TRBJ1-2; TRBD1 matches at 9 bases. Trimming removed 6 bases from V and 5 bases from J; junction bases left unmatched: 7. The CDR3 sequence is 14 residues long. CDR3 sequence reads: CASSRTGVEYGYTF. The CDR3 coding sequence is TGTGCCAGCAGCCGGACAGGGGTTGAGTATGGCTACACCTTC.

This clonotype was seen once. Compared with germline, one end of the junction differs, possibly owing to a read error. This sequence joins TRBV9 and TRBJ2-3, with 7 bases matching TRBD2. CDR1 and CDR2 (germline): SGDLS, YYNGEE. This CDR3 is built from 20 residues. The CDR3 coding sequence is TGTGCCTGCAGCGAAAGTAGTAGTCTCCCTATGGGAGGGAACACAGATACGCAGTATTTT. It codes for CACSESSSLPMGGNTDTQYF. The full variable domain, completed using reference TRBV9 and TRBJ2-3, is DSGVTQTPKHLITATGQRVTLRCSPRSGDLSVYWYQQSLDQGLQFLIQYYNGEERAKGNILERFSAQQFPDLHSELNLSSLELGDSALYFCACSESSSLPMGGNTDTQYFGPGTRLTVL.

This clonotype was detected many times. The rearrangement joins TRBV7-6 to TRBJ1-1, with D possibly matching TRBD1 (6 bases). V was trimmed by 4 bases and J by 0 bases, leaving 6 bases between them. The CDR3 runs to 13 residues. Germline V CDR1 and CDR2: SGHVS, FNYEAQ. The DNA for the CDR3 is TGTGCCAGCAGCTGGACAGTGAACACTGAAGCTTTCTTT. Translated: CASSWTVNTEAFF.

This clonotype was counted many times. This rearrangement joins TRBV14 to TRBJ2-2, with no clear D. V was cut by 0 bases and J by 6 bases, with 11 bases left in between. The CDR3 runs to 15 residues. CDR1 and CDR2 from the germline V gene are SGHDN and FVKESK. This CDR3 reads CASSQDLIRAGELFF. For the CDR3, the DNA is TGTGCCAGCAGCCAAGATCTAATTCGGGCCGGGGAGCTGTTTTTT.

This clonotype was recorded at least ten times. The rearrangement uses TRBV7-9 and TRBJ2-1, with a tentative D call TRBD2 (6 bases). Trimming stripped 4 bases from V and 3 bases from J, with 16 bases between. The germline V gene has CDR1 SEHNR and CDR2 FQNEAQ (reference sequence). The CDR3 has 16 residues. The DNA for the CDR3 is TGTGCCAGCAGCTCCATGACTAGTTTTGGCTACAATGAGCAGTTCTTC. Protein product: CASSSMTSFGYNEQFF.

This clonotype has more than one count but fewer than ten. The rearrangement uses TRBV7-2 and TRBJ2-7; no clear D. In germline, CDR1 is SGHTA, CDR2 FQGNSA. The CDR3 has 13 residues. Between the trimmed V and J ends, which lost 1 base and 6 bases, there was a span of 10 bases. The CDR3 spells CASSLDISREQYF. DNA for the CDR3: TGTGCCAGCAGCTTAGACATTTCCCGCGAGCAGTACTTC.

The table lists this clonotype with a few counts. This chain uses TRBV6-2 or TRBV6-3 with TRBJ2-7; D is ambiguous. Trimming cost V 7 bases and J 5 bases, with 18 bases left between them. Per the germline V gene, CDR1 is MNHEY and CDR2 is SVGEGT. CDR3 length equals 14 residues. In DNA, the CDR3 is TGTGCCAGCACGCGAAGTGGCCTCGACCACGAGCAGTACTTC. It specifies CASTRSGLDHEQYF.